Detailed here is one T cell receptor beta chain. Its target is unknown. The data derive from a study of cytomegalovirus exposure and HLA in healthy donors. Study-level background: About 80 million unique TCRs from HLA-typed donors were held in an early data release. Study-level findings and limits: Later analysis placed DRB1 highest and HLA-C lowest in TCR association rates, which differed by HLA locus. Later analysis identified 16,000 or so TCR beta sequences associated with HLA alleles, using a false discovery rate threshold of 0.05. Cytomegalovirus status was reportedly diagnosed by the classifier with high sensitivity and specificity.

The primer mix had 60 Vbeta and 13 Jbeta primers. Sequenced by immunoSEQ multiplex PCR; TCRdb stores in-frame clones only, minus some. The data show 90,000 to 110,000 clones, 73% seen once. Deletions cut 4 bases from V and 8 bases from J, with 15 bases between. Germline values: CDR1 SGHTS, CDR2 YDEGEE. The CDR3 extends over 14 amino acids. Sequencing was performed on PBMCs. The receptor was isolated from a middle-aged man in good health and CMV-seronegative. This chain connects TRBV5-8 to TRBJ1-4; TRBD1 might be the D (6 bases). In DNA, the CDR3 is TGTGCCAGCAGCAAGAGGGGACAACGGGAAAAACTGTTTTTT. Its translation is CASSKRGQREKLFF.